This is a list of T cell receptor beta chains from one sample in a study of beta chain features in type 1 diabetes. Some clones are missing from TCRdb's copy, which holds only in-frame ones; the method was immunoSEQ multiplex PCR. Of some 330,000 clones listed, about 10% are singletons. Sequencing used naive CD4+ T cells from blood. The source is a woman younger than 45 in good health. Both conserved end residues are part of each CDR3. The D gene is left open where the match is weak. Some rows mark clone size as missing; the rest say once, few, many or name a class of expanded clone.

d_gene	j_gene	abundance	v_gene	CDR3aa	CDR3nt
.	TRBJ1-5	few	TRBV19	CASRPRTDYSNQPQHF	TGTGCCAGTAGACCGAGGACAGACTATAGCAATCAGCCCCAGCATTTT
TRBD2	TRBJ2-7	few	TRBV5-4	CASSPSGTSVSYEQYF	TGTGCCAGCAGCCCCTCCGGGACTAGCGTGTCCTACGAGCAGTACTTC
TRBD2	TRBJ2-3	few	TRBV7-3	CASSLARLAGADTQYF	TGTGCCAGCAGCTTAGCCCGCCTAGCGGGAGCTGATACGCAGTATTTT
.	TRBJ2-5	few	TRBV7-8	CASRPREYQETQYF	TGTGCCAGCAGGCCCCGAGAGTACCAAGAGACCCAGTACTTC
TRBD1	TRBJ1-1	.	TRBV7-9	CASSHETGGTEAFF	TGTGCCAGCAGCCACGAAACAGGGGGAACTGAAGCTTTCTTT
.	TRBJ1-2	.	TRBV5-4	CASSLPVGRGFRYGYTF	TGTGCCAGCAGCTTGCCGGTCGGTCGGGGGTTTAGGTATGGCTACACCTTC
.	TRBJ2-3	.	TRBV4-3	CASSQDGKGTDTQYF	TGCGCCAGCAGCCAAGATGGAAAGGGGACAGATACGCAGTATTTT
.	TRBJ1-2	few	TRBV5-6	CASSLDATDLWGYTF	TGTGCCAGCAGCTTGGATGCGACAGACCTCTGGGGCTACACCTTC
TRBD2	TRBJ2-3	.	TRBV7-3	CASSLSGLADDTQYF	TGTGCCAGCAGCTTATCGGGACTAGCTGACGATACGCAGTATTTT
.	TRBJ2-3	.	TRBV9	CASSVGSESPDTQYF	TGTGCCAGCAGCGTAGGATCCGAGAGCCCAGATACGCAGTATTTT